Following are 20 T cell receptor beta chains from one sample sequenced in a study of shared clonotypes between healthy human individuals. Clones were read by immunoSEQ multiplex PCR, and TCRdb kept only the in-frame ones, dropping some. The sample holds a few hundred thousand clones; around 86% are singletons and the top ten take 16%. The sample taken for sequencing was memory CD8+ T cells sorted from blood. Indicated subset: CD45RO+ cells pooled with CCR7-negative TemRA cells. All receptors come from a young man in good health.

The chain recombines TRBV19 with TRBJ1-5; possibly TRBD1 for D (6 bases). The germline V and J ends were trimmed by 7 bases and 1 base, with 14 bases remaining between them. CDR1 and CDR2 (germline): LNHDA, SQIVND (reference sequence). The CDR3 sequence is 15 residues long. This chain's CDR3 is CASKQNRDSNQPQHF. The CDR3 DNA reads as TGTGCCAGTAAGCAAAACAGGGACAGCAATCAGCCCCAGCATTTT. The whole variable domain, remainder taken from reference TRBV19 and TRBJ1-5, is DGGITQSPKYLFRKEGQNVTLSCEQNLNHDAMYWYRQDPGQGLRLIYYSQIVNDFQKGDIAEGYSVSREKKESFPLTVTSAQKNPTAFYLCASKQNRDSNQPQHFGDGTRLSIL.

The rearrangement joins TRBV13 to TRBJ1-6, with D unresolved. The CDR3 has 14 residues. Deletions cut 5 bases from V and 7 bases from J, with 12 bases between. Germline V gene sequence: CDR1 PRHDT, CDR2 FYEKMQ (reference sequence). This chain's CDR3 is CASSAADENSPLHF. The CDR3 DNA sequence: TGTGCCAGCAGCGCCGCGGACGAAAATTCACCCCTCCACTTT. Supplemented by reference TRBV13 and TRBJ1-6, the full variable domain reads AAGVIQSPRHLIKEKRETATLKCYPIPRHDTVYWYQQGPGQDPQFLISFYEKMQSDKGSIPDRFSAQQFSDYHSELNMSSLELGDSALYFCASSAADENSPLHFGNGTRLTVT.

The rearrangement links TRBV28 to TRBJ1-1; D perhaps matches TRBD1 (5 bases). Trimming shortened V by 6 bases and J by 4 bases, and 12 bases separated the two germline ends. The germline gives CDR1 MDHEN, CDR2 SYDVKM. The CDR3 extends over 13 amino acids. CDR3: CASSLPGGTEAFF. CDR3 in DNA: TGTGCCAGCAGCCTTCCCGGGGGCACTGAAGCTTTCTTT.

V gene TRBV30 combines with J gene TRBJ2-3; 8 nucleotides match TRBD2. This CDR3 comprises 15 residues. From germline, CDR1 is GTSNPN and CDR2 SVGIG (reference sequence). With 5 bases clipped from V and 0 bases from J, the junction kept 7 bases outside the gene matches. DNA for the CDR3: TGTGCCTGGTCGTTACTAGCGGTGAGCACAGATACGCAGTATTTT. Residues: CAWSLLAVSTDTQYF.

The chain has TRBV4-3 and TRBJ2-3; D may be TRBD1 or TRBD2 (6 bases each). CDR1 is LGHNA, CDR2 YSLEER, per germline. The length of the CDR3 is 13 residues. Deletions cut 4 bases from V and 8 bases from J, with 13 bases between. DNA for the CDR3: TGCGCCAGCAGCCCACACGGGGGCGGTACGCAGTATTTT. Protein sequence: CASSPHGGGTQYF.

For this clone: Relative to the germline gene, one junction end is altered; a read error may explain this. The rearrangement joins TRBV7-7 to TRBJ2-7; the D is unclear. Germline values: CDR1 SSHAT, CDR2 FNYEAQ (reference sequence). The CDR3 has 13 residues. The CDR3 DNA reads as TGTGCTAGCAGCTTACTGGCTAAGGGCGAGCAGTACTTC. It yields the protein CASSLLAKGEQYF.

The chain combines TRBV27 with TRBJ2-7, with D perhaps matching TRBD1 (5 bases). Germline lookup yields CDR1 MNHEY and CDR2 SMNVEV (reference sequence). The CDR3 is 13 residues long. The germline V and J ends were trimmed by 4 bases and 5 bases, with 12 bases remaining between them. The CDR3: CASSSTDPHEQYF. Written as DNA, the CDR3 is TGTGCCAGCAGTTCGACAGATCCCCACGAGCAGTACTTC.

This clone was counted ten times or more. The chain uses TRBV6-1 and TRBJ2-7, with 10 positions matching TRBD2. This CDR3 comprises 14 residues. Germline loops: CDR1 MNHNS, CDR2 SASEGT. V gave up 2 bases and J gave up 4 bases; unmatched junction bases: 2. The CDR3 reads CASSESGGGYEQYF. The CDR3 DNA sequence: TGTGCCAGCAGTGAAAGCGGGGGGGGATACGAGCAGTACTTC.

This clone appeared once. The chain uses TRBV13 and TRBJ1-1, with D uncertain. V shed 1 base and J shed 6 bases, with 3 bases lying between them. This CDR3 spans 11 amino acids. The germline V gene encodes CDR1 PRHDT and CDR2 FYEKMQ (reference sequence). CDR3 DNA sequence: TGTGCCAGCAGCTTAGATGCTGAAGCTTTCTTT. Its translation is CASSLDAEAFF.

The chain joins TRBV5-6 to TRBJ2-7; the D gene is possibly TRBD2 (5 bases). Trimming cost V 0 bases and J 3 bases, with 13 bases left between them. Per the germline V gene, CDR1 is SGHDT and CDR2 is YYEEEE. The CDR3 runs to 15 residues. CDR3 sequence reads: CASSLDPGISYEQYF. The DNA of the CDR3 is TGTGCCAGCAGCTTGGATCCGGGGATTAGCTACGAGCAGTACTTC.

The chain has TRBV29-1 and TRBJ2-1, with 12 bases lining up with TRBD2. In germline, CDR1 is SQVTM, CDR2 ANQGSEA. V trimming: 8 bases; J trimming: 3 bases; junction bases outside the gene matches: 8. The CDR3 has 15 residues. CDR3 sequence: CSSNPSGGGYNEQFF. The CDR3 region has the DNA TGCAGCTCAAACCCTAGCGGGGGGGGCTACAATGAGCAGTTCTTC.

The genes are TRBV10-3 and TRBJ2-5; D might be TRBD2 (5 bases). Germline-derived CDR1 and CDR2 are ENHRY and SYGVKD. V was clipped by 3 bases and J by 5 bases, with 19 bases between them. The CDR3 sequence is 16 residues long. CDR3 in DNA: TGTGCCATCAGTGACCCTACACTAGGATTTCACGAGACCCAGTACTTC. It codes for CAISDPTLGFHETQYF.

The chain joins TRBV13 to TRBJ2-1; the match to TRBD2 covers 8 bases. Germline V lookup: CDR1 PRHDT, CDR2 FYEKMQ (reference sequence). V shed 3 bases, J shed 9 bases, and the junction held 4 bases outside the gene matches. CDR3 length: 13 residues. Written as DNA, the CDR3 is TGTGCCAGCAGCTTCAGCGGGAGTGGTGAGCAGTTCTTC. Encoded protein: CASSFSGSGEQFF.

A few counts support this clone. CDR3: CASSEADGELFF. As DNA, the CDR3 is TGTGCCAGCAGCGAGGCAGACGGGGAGCTGTTTTTT. V is TRBV6-4 and J is TRBJ2-2, with D uncertain. Germline CDR1 and CDR2: MRHNA and SNTAGT. The V gene lost 6 bases and the J gene lost 7 bases, with 9 bases spanning the gap. The CDR3 is 12 residues long.

V and J are TRBV5-6 and TRBJ1-4; D remains unclear. V was shortened by 3 bases and J by 8 bases, with 11 bases between the two germline ends. This CDR3 is built from 13 residues. Germline lookup yields CDR1 SGHDT and CDR2 YYEEEE. The CDR3 nucleotides are TGTGCCAGCAGCTCTCTAATGGAGGAAAAACTGTTTTTT. It translates to CASSSLMEEKLFF.

V and J are TRBV9 and TRBJ2-3, with 15 bases identical to TRBD2. V lost 2 bases to trimming and J lost 3 bases; unmatched junction nucleotides: 7. The CDR3 is 18 residues long. Per the germline V gene, CDR1 is SGDLS and CDR2 is YYNGEE. The CDR3 loop reads CASSVRTSGRASTDTQYF. CDR3 DNA sequence: TGTGCCAGCAGCGTCCGGACTAGCGGGAGGGCCTCGACAGATACGCAGTATTTT.

The V and J genes are TRBV27 and TRBJ1-1; 8 positions agree with TRBD1. This CDR3 spans 16 amino acids. J was trimmed by 1 base and V by 5 bases; bases with no gene match: 9. Germline values: CDR1 MNHEY, CDR2 SMNVEV (reference sequence). CDR3 coding DNA: TGTGCCAGCAGTCCCTCGACAGGGGAGACGAACACTGAAGCTTTCTTT. It yields the protein CASSPSTGETNTEAFF.

DNA of the CDR3: TGCGCCAGCAGTGAGTCTGAGGTAGCGGGGGGATTCTACAATGAGCAGTTCTTC. Protein sequence: CASSESEVAGGFYNEQFF. The V gene is TRBV10-1, the J gene TRBJ2-1, with 10 positions matching TRBD2. The CDR3 contains 18 residues. Trimming removed 0 bases from V and 3 bases from J; junction bases left unmatched: 8. The germline V gene encodes CDR1 WNHNN and CDR2 SYGVQD (reference sequence).

Here the CDR3 DNA reads TGTGCCAGCAGCCTTACCAATCAGCCCCAGCATTTT. Protein sequence: CASSLTNQPQHF. The chain employs TRBV7-6 and TRBJ1-5; D unresolved. From germline, CDR1 is SGHVS and CDR2 FNYEAQ. V was trimmed by 5 bases and J by 3 bases, leaving 5 bases between them. CDR3 length equals 12 residues.

CDR3 region: CASSLLTSGSPNEQFF. CDR3 nucleotides: TGTGCCAGCAGCTTATTGACTAGCGGGAGTCCCAATGAGCAGTTCTTC. The chain has TRBV7-6 and TRBJ2-1, with TRBD2 matching over 12 bases. This CDR3 region has 16 residues. J was trimmed by 6 bases and V by 2 bases; bases with no gene match: 5. The germline gives CDR1 SGHVS, CDR2 FNYEAQ. Full variable domain (missing parts from reference TRBV7-6 and TRBJ2-1): GAGVSQSPRYKVTKRGQDVALRCDPISGHVSLYWYRQALGQGPEFLTYFNYEAQQDKSGLPNDRFSAERPEGSISTLTIQRTEQRDSAMYRCASSLLTSGSPNEQFFGPGTRLTVL.